This T cell receptor beta chain was recorded in a study of blood T cell repertoires in COVID-19. Overall study: Samples taken during acute and convalescent COVID-19 were collected in the United States, Italy and Spain. From T cells, B-cell-depleted T cells, or PBMCs came the material, which was cDNA or gDNA.

The CDR3 is 15 amino acids. CDR1 and CDR2 (germline): LNHDA, SQIVND (reference sequence). V was cut by 9 bases and J by 0 bases, with 15 bases left in between. In the authors' methods: How many nucleated cells were present was estimated from reference gene primer amplification. The repertoire was sequenced with immunoSEQ multiplex PCR; TCRdb's copy has only in-frame clones and lacks some. Clone size and the V and J calls come from that table; the DNA yielded D and trimming. The sample records around 200,000 clones, about 86% being singletons. The Seattle site enrolled patients during active infection and followed them longitudinally.

This TCR was sampled from a woman aged 60-75 years with COVID-19, enrolled during active disease. Sequenced: peripheral blood. This chain uses TRBV19 with TRBJ1-3; no clear D gene. This CDR3 is CASRLITDSGNTIYF. DNA of the CDR3: TGTGCCAGCAGGCTCATTACTGACTCTGGAAACACCATATATTTT.